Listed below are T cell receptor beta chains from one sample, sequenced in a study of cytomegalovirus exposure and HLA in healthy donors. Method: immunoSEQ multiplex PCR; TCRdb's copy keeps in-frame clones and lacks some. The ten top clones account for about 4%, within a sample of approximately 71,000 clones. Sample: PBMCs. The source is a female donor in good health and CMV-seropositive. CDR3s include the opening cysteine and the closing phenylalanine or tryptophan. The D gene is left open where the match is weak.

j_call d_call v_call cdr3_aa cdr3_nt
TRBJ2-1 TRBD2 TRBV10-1 CASSGETSGYNEQFF TGCGCCAGCAGTGGTGAGACTAGCGGCTACAATGAGCAGTTCTTC
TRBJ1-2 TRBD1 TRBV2 CASSQQGLYGYTF TGTGCCAGCAGTCAACAGGGGCTCTATGGCTACACCTTC
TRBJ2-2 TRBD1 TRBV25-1 CASMAGTGGTGELFF TGTGCCAGCATGGCCGGGACAGGGGGAACCGGGGAGCTGTTTTTT
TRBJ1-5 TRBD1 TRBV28 CASSSGGRGTSNQPQHF TGTGCCAGCAGTTCAGGGGGGCGAGGGACTAGCAATCAGCCCCAGCATTTT
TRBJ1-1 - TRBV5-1 CASSSDSSEAFF TGCGCCAGCAGCTCGGACAGTTCTGAAGCTTTCTTT
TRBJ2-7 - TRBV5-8 CASRRDSYEQYF TGTGCCAGCAGACGGGATTCCTACGAGCAGTACTTC
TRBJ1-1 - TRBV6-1 CATIYGGADFF TGTGCCACCATTTATGGGGGGGCTGATTTCTTT
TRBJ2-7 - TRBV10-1 CASSGQSYEQYF TGCGCCAGTTCCGGACAGTCCTACGAGCAGTACTTC
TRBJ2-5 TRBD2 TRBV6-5 CASSYQREGPETQYF TGTGCCAGCAGTTACCAGCGGGAGGGCCCAGAGACCCAGTACTTC
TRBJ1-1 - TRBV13 CASSFAVAGNTEAFF TGTGCCAGCAGCTTCGCAGTCGCAGGTAACACTGAAGCTTTCTTT
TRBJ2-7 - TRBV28 CASNTAEYEQYF TGTGCCAGCAATACCGCGGAGTACGAGCAGTACTTC
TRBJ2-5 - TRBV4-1 CASSQVFVVRETQYF TGCGCCAGCAGCCAAGTATTTGTAGTGCGTGAGACCCAGTACTTC
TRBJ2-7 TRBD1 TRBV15 CATSRLRTGSSYEQYF TGTGCCACCAGCAGACTGCGGACAGGGAGCTCCTACGAGCAGTACTTC
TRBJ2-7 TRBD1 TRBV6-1 CATDRGQRYEQYF TGTGCCACGGACAGGGGGCAACGGTACGAGCAGTACTTC
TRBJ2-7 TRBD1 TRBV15 CATRAGTGGRYEQYF TGTGCCACCAGGGCCGGGACAGGGGGTCGGTACGAGCAGTACTTC
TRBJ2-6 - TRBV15 CATSRASSGANVLTF TGTGCCACCAGCAGAGCTAGCTCTGGGGCCAACGTCCTGACTTTC
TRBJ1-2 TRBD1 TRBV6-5 CASSRTGGKIYGYTF TGTGCCAGCAGTCGGACAGGGGGCAAAATCTATGGCTACACCTTC
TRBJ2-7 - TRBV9 CASSVAGGGAYEQYF TGTGCCAGCAGCGTAGCTGGAGGGGGGGCCTACGAGCAGTACTTC
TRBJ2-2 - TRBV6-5 CASSTNTGELFF TGTGCCAGCAGCACGAACACCGGGGAGCTGTTTTTT
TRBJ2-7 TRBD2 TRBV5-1 CASSSGEGGIEQYF TGCGCCAGCAGCTCGGGAGAGGGAGGGATCGAGCAGTACTTC
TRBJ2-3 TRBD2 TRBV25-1 CASSEGSGVSTDKQYF TGTGCCAGCAGTGAAGGTAGCGGGGTGAGCACAGATAAGCAGTATTTT
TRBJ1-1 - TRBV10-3 CAISESPTVNTEAFF TGTGCCATCAGTGAGTCTCCCACGGTGAACACTGAAGCTTTCTTT
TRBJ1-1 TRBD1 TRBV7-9 CASSFGTVGTEAFF TGTGCCAGCAGCTTCGGGACAGTTGGCACTGAAGCTTTCTTT
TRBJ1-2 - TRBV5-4 CASSLALNYGYTF TGTGCCAGCAGCTTGGCTTTAAACTATGGCTACACCTTC
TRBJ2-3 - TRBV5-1 CASSPAGSTDTQYF TGCGCCAGCAGCCCCGCGGGTAGCACAGATACGCAGTATTTT
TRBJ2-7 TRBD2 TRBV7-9 CASSSKRTGTSSSYEQYF TGTGCCAGCAGCTCAAAACGCACCGGGACTAGCAGCTCCTACGAGCAGTACTTC
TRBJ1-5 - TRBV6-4 CASSVIGALNQPQHF TGTGCCAGCAGTGTAATAGGGGCGCTCAATCAGCCCCAGCATTTT
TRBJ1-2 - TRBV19 CASSDPHLNGYTF TGTGCCAGTAGTGATCCACATTTGAACGGCTACACCTTC
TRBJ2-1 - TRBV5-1 CASSLAANEQFF TGCGCCAGCAGCCTAGCAGCCAATGAGCAGTTCTTC
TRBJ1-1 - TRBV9 CASSVVQGWNTEAFF TGTGCCAGCAGCGTAGTCCAGGGGTGGAACACTGAAGCTTTCTTT
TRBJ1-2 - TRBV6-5 CASKGMNYGYTF TGTGCCAGCAAGGGGATGAACTATGGCTACACCTTC
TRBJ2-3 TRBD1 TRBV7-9 CASSPGTGGDTQYF TGTGCCAGCAGCCCGGGGACAGGGGGAGATACGCAGTATTTT
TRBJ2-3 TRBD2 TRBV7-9 CASSIGLAGVPDTQYF TGTGCCAGCAGCATAGGACTAGCGGGAGTCCCAGATACGCAGTATTTT
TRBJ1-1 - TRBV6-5 CASSYSNFRGTEAFF TGTGCCAGCAGTTACTCGAATTTCCGGGGGACTGAAGCTTTCTTT
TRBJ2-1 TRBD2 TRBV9 CASSVVSGGGRNEQFF TGTGCCAGCAGCGTAGTCTCCGGCGGGGGGAGGAATGAGCAGTTCTTC
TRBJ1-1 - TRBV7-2 CASSLSMNTEAFF TGTGCCAGCAGCTTGTCAATGAACACTGAAGCTTTCTTT
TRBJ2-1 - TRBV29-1 CSVDTRGALYEQFF TGCAGCGTTGACACCCGGGGGGCACTCTATGAGCAGTTCTTC
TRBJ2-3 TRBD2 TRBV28 CASSPGTSGSTDTQYF TGTGCCAGCAGTCCCGGGACTAGCGGCAGCACAGATACGCAGTATTTT
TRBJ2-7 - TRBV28 CASQTPRGRGDAYEQYF TGTGCCAGCCAGACCCCCCGGGGCAGGGGGGACGCCTACGAGCAGTACTTC
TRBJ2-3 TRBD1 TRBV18 CASSPRTGSRTDTQYF TGTGCCAGCTCACCACGGACAGGGTCCCGCACAGATACGCAGTATTTT
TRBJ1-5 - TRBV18 CASSLDSISNQPQHF TGTGCCAGCTCACTTGACAGTATTAGCAATCAGCCCCAGCATTTT
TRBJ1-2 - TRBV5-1 CASSLIEGNYGYTF TGCGCCAGCAGCTTGATTGAGGGTAACTATGGCTACACCTTC
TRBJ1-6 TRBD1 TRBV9 CASSQGAGYNSPLHF TGTGCCAGCAGCCAGGGGGCAGGGTATAATTCACCCCTCCACTTT
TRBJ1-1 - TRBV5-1 CASSEWTVNTEAFF TGCGCCAGCAGCGAATGGACAGTGAACACTGAAGCTTTCTTT
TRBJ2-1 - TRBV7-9 CASSSSGGPYNEQFF TGTGCCAGCAGCTCCTCCGGGGGGCCGTACAATGAGCAGTTCTTC
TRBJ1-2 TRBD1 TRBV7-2 CASSLMGQGSGYTF TGTGCCAGCAGCTTAATGGGACAGGGGAGTGGCTACACCTTC
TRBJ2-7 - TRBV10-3 CAISGGGEQYF TGTGCCATCAGTGGAGGGGGCGAGCAGTACTTC
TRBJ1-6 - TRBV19 CASSIDSFNSPLHF TGTGCCAGTAGTATTGACAGCTTTAATTCACCCCTCCACTTT
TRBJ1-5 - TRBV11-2 CASSLEGRANQPQHF TGTGCCAGCAGCTTAGAAGGGAGGGCAAATCAGCCCCAGCATTTT
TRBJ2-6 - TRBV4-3 CASSQVFSGANVLTF TGCGCCAGCAGCCAAGTCTTCTCTGGGGCCAACGTCCTGACTTTC